The 28 T cell receptor beta chains in this list originate from one sample, sequenced in a study of T cells in Graves' hyperthyroidism and ophthalmopathy. Authors of the study amplified TCR beta CDR3 regions from RNA transcripts. Initially, a first-round RT-PCR of the TCR CDR3 employed the HTBI primer set. TCRdb independently ran MiXCR on the multiplex PCR reads; one entry per CDR3 protein. The sample contains nearly 750,000 distinct CDR3 sequences, roughly a third of which appear only once. Sequenced material: blood. The receptor set was obtained from a woman aged 40 to 50 with Graves' hyperthyroidism.

This clonotype was observed a handful of times. The V and J genes are TRBV5-4 and TRBJ1-2; 8 nucleotides agree with TRBD1. The CDR3 is 14 amino acids. With 4 bases clipped from V and 3 bases from J, the junction kept 5 bases outside the gene matches. Germline-derived CDR1 and CDR2 are SGHNT and YYREEE (reference sequence). The CDR3 here is CASSSRGRDYGYTF. CDR3 bases: TGTGCCAGCAGCAGCAGGGGGCGAGACTATGGCTACACCTTC.

This clonotype has just one count. This rearrangement joins TRBV6-1 to TRBJ1-5, with D possibly matching TRBD1 (5 bases). V lost 6 bases and J 6 bases, leaving 21 bases between the germline ends. This CDR3 has 16 residues. Germline V lookup: CDR1 MNHNS, CDR2 SASEGT. DNA for the CDR3: TGTGCCAGCAGAAAGACCCGGGACCAAGGGAGTCAGCCCCAGCATTTT. Protein: CASRKTRDQGSQPQHF.

This chain joins TRBV9 and TRBJ1-2; D unclear. Germline CDR1 SGDLS, CDR2 YYNGEE. This CDR3 contains 18 residues. Trimming stripped 0 bases from V and 4 bases from J, with 22 bases between. The CDR3 spells CASSVEGGRLLLAYGYTF. In DNA form, the CDR3 reads TGTGCCAGCAGCGTAGAAGGAGGGAGACTTTTACTAGCCTATGGCTACACCTTC. Drawing the rest from reference TRBV9 and TRBJ1-2, the complete variable domain is DSGVTQTPKHLITATGQRVTLRCSPRSGDLSVYWYQQSLDQGLQFLIQYYNGEERAKGNILERFSAQQFPDLHSELNLSSLELGDSALYFCASSVEGGRLLLAYGYTFGSGTRLTVV.

This clonotype has just a few counts. V is TRBV7-8 and J is TRBJ2-5; TRBD1 is a possible D gene (5 bases). V lost 1 base, J lost 4 bases, and 7 bases lay in between. The germline gives CDR1 SGHVS, CDR2 FQNEAQ. The CDR3 loop spans 13 amino acids. The CDR3 region has the DNA TGTGCCAGCAGCTTAGTGCAGGGAGAGACCCAGTACTTC. Amino acid sequence: CASSLVQGETQYF.

CDR3 protein: CASSARVDGRETQYF. For the CDR3, the DNA is TGTGCCAGCAGTGCTAGGGTTGACGGAAGGGAGACCCAGTACTTC. The V gene is TRBV25-1, the J gene TRBJ2-5; D unresolved. Deletions cut 4 bases from V and 5 bases from J, with 17 bases between. In germline, CDR1 is MGHDK, CDR2 SYGVNS. The CDR3 contains 15 residues.

This chain uses TRBV19 with TRBJ2-2, with D uncertain. V dropped 0 bases and J dropped 0 bases, with 11 bases sitting between them. The CDR3 runs to 17 residues. Germline V gene lookup returns CDR1 LNHDA and CDR2 SQIVND (reference sequence). The CDR3 bases are TGTGCCAGTAGTATAGATTTGAGACTTCCGAACACCGGGGAGCTGTTTTTT. Translation gives CASSIDLRLPNTGELFF.

With regard to this clonotype: It is likely a read error, because the conserved phenylalanine at the end of the CDR3 is missing. Because the CDR3's place on the DNA is in doubt, the DNA is left out and the CDR3 is given as listed by TCRdb. The chain's CDR3 is CASSNSPGQ. The chain links TRBV7-3 to TRBJ2-6; the table's D call TRBD1 went unverified against the DNA. Germline V gives CDR1 SGHTA, CDR2 FQGTGA. The CDR3 contains 9 residues when both ends are counted.

Details on this clonotype: Sequence at one end of the junction differs from germline and may be a read error. The gene calls are TRBV7-7 and TRBJ2-3, with 7 bases aligning to TRBD1. Germline assignment: CDR1 SSHAT and CDR2 FNYEAQ (reference sequence). The CDR3 is 14 residues long. CDR3 nucleotide sequence: TGTGCTAGCAGCTCTTCTACAGGGGCAGATACGCAGTATTTT. It specifies CASSSSTGADTQYF.

The chain uses TRBV19 and TRBJ1-1, with TRBD1 matching over 7 bases. The germline CDR1 and CDR2 sequences are LNHDA and SQIVND (reference sequence). The CDR3 totals 17 residues. V lost 1 base and J lost 0; bases outside the gene matches: 8. CDR3 bases: TGTGCCAGTAGTATAGGGGTCTTGGACAGGATGAACACTGAAGCTTTCTTT. Translated: CASSIGVLDRMNTEAFF.

The chain links TRBV3-1 to TRBJ1-6, with TRBD1 as a possible D gene (5 bases). There are 16 residues in the CDR3. V lost 4 bases to trimming and J lost 6 bases, with 16 bases between them. CDR1 LGHDT and CDR2 YNNKEL come from the germline V gene (reference sequence). CDR3 residues: CASSLGTTLANSPLHF. In nucleotides, the CDR3 is TGTGCCAGCAGCCTAGGGACCACCCTGGCTAATTCACCCCTCCACTTT.

This clonotype was detected ten times or more. V usage is TRBV19 and J usage is TRBJ1-1; D possibly corresponds to TRBD1 (5 bases). The V gene's germline CDR1 is LNHDA and CDR2 SQIVND (reference sequence). The CDR3 consists of 14 residues. With 3 bases removed from V and 5 bases from J, the gap between germline ends came to 13 bases. CDR3 region: CASSIPTDGTEAFF. The DNA of the CDR3 is TGTGCCAGTAGTATCCCGACAGACGGAACTGAAGCTTTCTTT.

V gene TRBV24-1 combines with J gene TRBJ2-2; D is perhaps TRBD1 (5 bases). Trimming took 3 bases from V and 4 from J, leaving 11 bases between them. Germline CDR1 is KGHDR and CDR2 is SFDVKD. CDR3 length equals 15 residues. Here the CDR3 reads CATSDRTYPTGELFF. In DNA form, the CDR3 reads TGTGCCACCAGTGATAGGACATACCCCACCGGGGAGCTGTTTTTT.

This clonotype was seen once. One junction end does not reproduce the germline sequence, and a read error may be involved. The J gene is TRBJ1-5, the V gene TRBV15, with D perhaps matching TRBD1 (5 bases). Per germline, CDR1 LNHNV and CDR2 YYDKDF (reference sequence). The CDR3 contains 19 residues. The CDR3, as DNA: TGTGCCACCAGCAGAGAAGCATTGACAGCTACCTATAGCAATCGGCCCCAGGATTTT. As protein: CATSREALTATYSNRPQDF.

The V gene is TRBV10-1, the J gene TRBJ2-1; D gene unclear. The CDR3 sequence is 15 residues long. Germline V gene data show CDR1 as WNHNN and CDR2 as SYGVQD (reference sequence). Trimming pared 2 bases from V and 2 bases from J, leaving 10 bases between. The CDR3: CASSEGNLPYNEQFF. CDR3 DNA: TGCGCCAGCAGTGAGGGGAATCTCCCCTACAATGAGCAGTTCTTC.

CDR3 loop: CASSLGVADREGGYTF. The CDR3 nucleotides read TGTGCCAGCAGCTTGGGAGTTGCGGACAGGGAAGGAGGCTACACCTTC. The rearrangement joins TRBV7-4 to TRBJ1-2; 8 bases are shared with TRBD1. CDR1 and CDR2 from the germline V gene are SGHVT and SQSDAQ. The junction had 14 bases not matched to a gene; V was cut back by 3 bases and J by 8 bases. This CDR3 region has 16 residues.

The chain recombines TRBV7-9 with TRBJ2-6; D is unresolved. V was clipped by 7 bases and J by 0 bases, with 10 bases between them. Germline V lookup: CDR1 SEHNR, CDR2 FQNEAQ (reference sequence). The CDR3 sequence is 15 residues long. As DNA, the CDR3 is TGTGCCAGCACCCCCGAAATCTCTGGGGCCAACGTCCTGACTTTC. Translating gives CASTPEISGANVLTF.

This clonotype was seen repeatedly, ten times or more. V usage is TRBV7-9 and J usage is TRBJ1-5; no firm D call. The germline V gene encodes CDR1 SEHNR and CDR2 FQNEAQ (reference sequence). Trimming stripped 3 bases from V and 4 bases from J, with 7 bases between. The CDR3 sequence is 13 residues long. CDR3 nucleotides: TGTGCCAGCAGCTTCGAGGAGAATCAGCCCCAGCATTTT. Protein: CASSFEENQPQHF.

The chain employs TRBV24-1 and TRBJ1-2, with 7 positions matching TRBD1. Germline V gene data show CDR1 as KGHDR and CDR2 as SFDVKD. The CDR3 has 17 residues. J gave up 4 bases and V 4 bases, and 14 bases lay outside the gene matches. CDR3 sequence reads: CATSETGPTDTTYGYTF. Here the CDR3 DNA reads TGTGCCACCAGTGAGACAGGGCCGACCGACACGACCTATGGCTACACCTTC.

V and J are TRBV4-3 and TRBJ2-2, with 7 nucleotides matching TRBD2. CDR1 is LGHNA, CDR2 YSLEER, per germline. J lost 6 bases, V lost 1 base, and 8 bases had no gene match. This CDR3 has 16 amino acids. The CDR3 here is CASSQGWWEGPGELFF. Here the CDR3 DNA reads TGCGCCAGCAGCCAAGGATGGTGGGAGGGCCCCGGGGAGCTGTTTTTT.

The chain combines TRBV4-3 with TRBJ2-7; D uncertain. The V and J ends lost 2 bases and 3 bases respectively, with 8 bases between them. Germline V gene data show CDR1 as LGHNA and CDR2 as YSLEER. The CDR3 contains 13 residues. CDR3 coding DNA: TGCGCCAGCAGCCAAACCCCTTTCTACGAGCAGTACTTC. This codes for CASSQTPFYEQYF.

Points on this clonotype: A read error is possible here, since a much larger clone lies one base away. This chain joins TRBV7-9 and TRBJ2-5; 7 nucleotides align to TRBD1. Per the germline V gene, CDR1 is SEHNR and CDR2 is FQNEAQ (reference sequence). This CDR3 region has 15 residues. The CDR3 spells CDSSPRDSVRETQYF. DNA of the CDR3: TGTGACAGCAGCCCTCGGGACAGCGTCAGGGAGACCCAGTACTTC.

This clonotype was found many times. V is TRBV10-3 and J is TRBJ1-1, with a possible D match to TRBD1 (5 bases). V was cut by 3 bases and J by 8 bases, with 13 bases left in between. Germline V lookup: CDR1 ENHRY, CDR2 SYGVKD. The CDR3 runs to 13 residues. The CDR3 DNA is TGTGCCATCAGTGACCCAGACAGAATAGAAGCTTTCTTT. Translated, it gives CAISDPDRIEAFF.

The DNA for the CDR3 is TGTGCCAGCAGTGGGTTGGGCAGACTAAGCACAGATACGCAGTATTTT. Translated: CASSGLGRLSTDTQYF. This rearrangement joins TRBV2 to TRBJ2-3, with D possibly TRBD2 on 5 matching bases. The length of the CDR3 is 16 residues. Trimming stripped 4 bases from V and 0 bases from J, with 14 bases between. CDR1 is SNHLY and CDR2 is FYNNEI in the germline V gene.

This chain uses TRBV6-5 with TRBJ2-2; D gene ambiguous. In germline, CDR1 is MNHEY, CDR2 SVGAGI. CDR3 length: 15 residues. Trimming pared 7 bases from V and 4 bases from J, leaving 16 bases between. The CDR3 bases are TGTGCCAGCAACGACCCAAAATTCGGCACCGGGGAGCTGTTTTTT. Translated, it gives CASNDPKFGTGELFF.

The table lists this clonotype with a few counts. CDR3 nucleotides: TGTGCCAGCAGTGTACTGCAGGGCCACAACCATTACACTGAAGCTTTCTTT. It encodes CASSVLQGHNHYTEAFF. The V gene is TRBV6-5, the J gene TRBJ1-1; perhaps TRBD1 as D (5 bases). Germline CDR1 reads MNHEY; CDR2 reads SVGAGI. The CDR3 is 17 amino acids. V shed 5 bases and J shed 3 bases, with 22 bases lying between them.

In its sample, this clonotype was seen many times. The V and J genes are TRBV5-6 and TRBJ1-1, with 8 bases aligning to TRBD1. This CDR3 is built from 13 residues. Trimming cost V 4 bases and J 11 bases; bases outside gene matches: 10. The germline gives CDR1 SGHDT, CDR2 YYEEEE. As DNA, the CDR3 is TGTGCCAGCAGCACCGGACAGGGTGGTTGGGCTTTCTTT. It translates to CASSTGQGGWAFF.

This clonotype showed up many times. The chain employs TRBV20-1 and TRBJ2-7; D is ambiguous. With 4 bases removed from V and 2 bases from J, the gap between germline ends came to 15 bases. The CDR3 contains 14 residues. CDR1 DFQATT and CDR2 SNEGSKA come from the germline V gene (reference sequence). The CDR3 DNA sequence: TGCAGTGCTACGCCGAGCCAGGTCCCCTACGAGCAGTACTTC. Residues: CSATPSQVPYEQYF.

This clonotype was recorded a few times. The V gene is TRBV7-8, the J gene TRBJ2-2, with D perhaps TRBD1 (5 bases). The CDR3 totals 16 residues. Trimming left V 0 bases short and J 0 bases short, with 8 bases between. CDR1 and CDR2 (germline): SGHVS, FQNEAQ. CDR3 in amino acids: CASSLAPTANTGELFF. The DNA of the CDR3 is TGTGCCAGCAGCTTAGCGCCGACAGCGAACACCGGGGAGCTGTTTTTT.